These T cell receptor beta chains were read from a single sample in a study of blood T cell repertoires in COVID-19. This table comes from immunoSEQ multiplex PCR, and its TCRdb copy is limited to in-frame clones, with some not included. The table includes roughly 150,000 clones, about 87% detected once. Sequences were obtained from peripheral blood. The receptors stem from a human donor in a cohort sampled during active COVID-19. Both conserved end residues are part of each CDR3. Fields, in order: clone size, D gene, J gene, V gene, CDR3 protein, CDR3 DNA. D genes are given only for firm matches. Clone size is shown for a subset of rows, as once, few, many or a class of expanded clone.

>-|-|TRBJ1-5|TRBV6-4
CASSGKRDTRTGNQPQHF
TGTGCCAGCAGTGGCAAACGGGACACCCGGACGGGCAATCAGCCCCAGCATTTT
>-|-|TRBJ2-4|TRBV20-1
CSASKLLAKNIQYF
TGCAGTGCTAGTAAGCTGCTAGCCAAAAACATTCAGTACTTC
>few|TRBD1|TRBJ1-2|TRBV5-1
CASSFPLSSGTGYGYTF
TGCGCCAGCAGCTTTCCCTTATCCTCCGGGACAGGCTATGGCTACACCTTC
>-|-|TRBJ1-1|TRBV3-1/TRBV3-2
CASSHSPGETEAFF
TGTGCCAGCAGCCACTCTCCGGGGGAAACTGAAGCTTTCTTT
>-|TRBD1|TRBJ1-2|TRBV3-1/TRBV3-2
CASSTTGTDYGYTF
TGTGCCAGCAGCACGACCGGGACAGATTATGGCTACACCTTC
>-|-|TRBJ2-2|TRBV28
CASISGDDTGELFF
TGTGCCAGCATATCGGGAGATGACACCGGGGAGCTGTTTTTT
>-|TRBD1|TRBJ1-1|TRBV29-1
CSVARTGAGGINTEAFF
TGCAGCGTGGCCAGGACAGGGGCCGGGGGGATTAACACTGAAGCTTTCTTT
>-|TRBD1|TRBJ2-7|TRBV19
CASSTYSTGGYEQYF
TGTGCCAGTAGTACCTATTCGACAGGGGGCTACGAGCAGTACTTC
>-|-|TRBJ2-3|TRBV7-3
CASSFSGSTDTQYF
TGTGCCAGCAGCTTCAGCGGTAGCACAGATACGCAGTATTTT
>-|-|TRBJ1-4|TRBV6-6
CASSSPQRNNEKLFF
TGTGCCAGCAGTTCCCCACAGAGAAATAATGAAAAACTGTTTTTT
>-|-|TRBJ2-1|TRBV7-3
CASSLLAGGYNEQFF
TGTGCCAGCAGCTTATTGGCAGGAGGCTACAATGAGCAGTTCTTC
>-|TRBD2|TRBJ2-5|TRBV2
CASKGTSGPQETQYF
TGTGCCAGTAAGGGGACTAGCGGACCGCAAGAGACCCAGTACTTC
>-|TRBD1|TRBJ2-1|TRBV7-9
CASSLDSGGNEQFF
TGTGCCAGCAGCTTAGATTCAGGGGGCAATGAGCAGTTCTTC
>-|TRBD2|TRBJ2-7|TRBV30
CAWSELAAHEQYF
TGTGCCTGGAGTGAACTAGCGGCCCACGAGCAGTACTTC
>-|-|TRBJ1-1|TRBV19
CASSIAVNTEAFF
TGTGCCAGTAGTATCGCAGTGAACACTGAAGCTTTCTTT
>-|TRBD2|TRBJ2-3|TRBV7-2
CASSLVGGRGTDTQYF
TGTGCCAGCAGCTTAGTAGGCGGGAGGGGCACAGATACGCAGTATTTT
>-|-|TRBJ1-3|TRBV30
CAWSTGTSPGNTIYF
TGTGCCTGGTCCACAGGGACATCCCCCGGAAACACCATATATTTT
>-|TRBD1|TRBJ2-6|TRBV6-1
CASSGTDRGLSGANVLTF
TGTGCCAGCAGTGGCACGGACAGGGGACTCTCTGGGGCCAACGTCCTGACTTTC
>-|-|TRBJ2-5|TRBV7-9
CASSSDQGSAQETQYF
TGTGCCAGCAGCTCCGATCAGGGGAGCGCCCAAGAGACCCAGTACTTC
>-|-|TRBJ1-3|TRBV19
CASSIGRPPESSGNTIYF
TGTGCCAGTAGTATAGGGCGGCCTCCAGAGAGCTCTGGAAACACCATATATTTT
>-|TRBD2|TRBJ2-1|TRBV20-1
CSASTGGTYNEQFF
TGCAGTGCTAGTACGGGAGGGACCTACAATGAGCAGTTCTTC
>-|-|TRBJ2-1|TRBV27
CASSFTSGSYNEQFF
TGTGCCAGCAGTTTTACTAGTGGCTCCTACAATGAGCAGTTCTTC
>-|-|TRBJ2-7|TRBV28
CASSTTSYEQYF
TGTGCCAGCAGCACGACTAGCTACGAGCAGTACTTC
>-|-|TRBJ2-1|TRBV28
CASSHIAEPSYNEQFF
TGTGCCAGCAGTCACATAGCGGAACCCTCCTACAATGAGCAGTTCTTC
>few|-|TRBJ2-3|TRBV5-1
CASSLGQSTDTQYF
TGCGCCAGCAGCTTGGGACAGAGCACAGATACGCAGTATTTT
>once|TRBD1|TRBJ1-1|TRBV7-6
CASSSGTDNTEAFF
TGTGCCAGCAGCTCAGGGACAGATAACACTGAAGCTTTCTTT
>-|-|TRBJ2-7|TRBV5-6
CASSLAPGGPSSYEQYF
TGTGCCAGCAGCTTGGCCCCGGGGGGCCCGAGCTCCTACGAGCAGTACTTC
>-|TRBD2|TRBJ2-7|TRBV24-1
CATSDGTNYEQYF
TGTGCCACCAGTGATGGGACTAACTACGAGCAGTACTTC
>-|TRBD1|TRBJ1-4|TRBV28
CASTRDSLNEKLFF
TGTGCCAGCACCCGGGACAGCCTTAATGAAAAACTGTTTTTT
>once|-|TRBJ2-2|TRBV5-1
CASSLVRGASGELFF
TGCGCCAGCAGCTTGGTTCGGGGGGCAAGCGGGGAGCTGTTTTTT
>once|-|TRBJ2-5|TRBV27
CASSLRGETQYF
TGTGCCAGCAGTTTAAGGGGGGAGACCCAGTACTTC
>-|-|TRBJ2-3|TRBV19
CASSIQSSTLSTDTQYF
TGTGCCAGTAGTATTCAGTCTTCCACGCTTAGCACAGATACGCAGTATTTT
>-|-|TRBJ1-2|TRBV3-1/TRBV3-2
CASSQVRGQFNYGYTF
TGTGCCAGCAGCCAAGTTAGAGGACAGTTTAACTATGGCTACACCTTC
>-|-|TRBJ2-1|TRBV7-3
CASSLTGSGLYNEQFF
TGTGCCAGCAGCTTAACAGGGAGCGGCCTATACAATGAGCAGTTCTTC
>-|TRBD2|TRBJ2-7|TRBV5-1
CASSLASGGIFYEQYF
TGCGCCAGCAGCTTGGCTAGCGGGGGCATTTTCTACGAGCAGTACTTC
>once|TRBD2|TRBJ2-1|TRBV9
CASSVTSGLVEQFF
TGTGCCAGCAGCGTAACTAGCGGGCTGGTTGAGCAGTTCTTC
>-|-|TRBJ2-5|TRBV28
CASSLPPRVETQYF
TGTGCCAGCAGTTTACCCCCACGCGTGGAGACCCAGTACTTC
>-|-|TRBJ2-1|TRBV4-2
CASSQDTPYNEQFF
TGTGCCAGCAGCCAAGATACTCCCTACAATGAGCAGTTCTTC
>-|-|TRBJ2-1|TRBV7-2
CASSYDSYEQFF
TGTGCCAGCAGTTATGACTCCTATGAGCAGTTCTTC
>-|-|TRBJ2-3|TRBV7-9
CASSLGTGTDTQYF
TGTGCCAGCAGCTTAGGAACAGGGACAGATACGCAGTATTTT
>-|-|TRBJ1-5|TRBV5-1
CASSLQGHSNQPQHF
TGCGCCAGCAGCTTACAGGGCCATAGCAATCAGCCCCAGCATTTT
>-|-|TRBJ1-2|TRBV28
CASSLYQGGGGYTF
TGTGCCAGCAGTTTATACCAGGGAGGAGGTGGCTACACCTTC
>-|TRBD1|TRBJ2-2|TRBV29-1
CSVRTGVTGELFF
TGCAGCGTTCGGACAGGGGTTACCGGGGAGCTGTTTTTT
>-|TRBD2|TRBJ2-2|TRBV10-1
CASSREKVTGELFF
TGCGCCAGCTCGCGGGAGAAGGTCACCGGGGAGCTGTTTTTT
>once|-|TRBJ1-2|TRBV27
CASSEYRGTSNYGYTF
TGTGCCAGCAGTGAATATAGGGGGACGTCTAACTATGGCTACACCTTC
>-|TRBD1|TRBJ2-7|TRBV30
CAWSPGTASYEQYF
TGTGCCTGGAGTCCCGGGACAGCTTCGTACGAGCAGTACTTC
>-|-|TRBJ1-1|TRBV21-1
CASINVINTEAFF
TGTGCCAGCATCAATGTAATAAACACTGAAGCTTTCTTT
>-|TRBD1|TRBJ1-4|TRBV28
CASSTRQGLNEKLFF
TGTGCCAGCAGTACCCGACAGGGCTTAAACGAAAAACTGTTTTTT
>-|-|TRBJ2-7|TRBV28
CASSTGTYEQYF
TGTGCCAGCAGCACAGGGACCTACGAGCAGTACTTC
>-|-|TRBJ1-1|TRBV25-1
CASTPPENTEAFF
TGTGCCAGCACCCCGCCAGAGAACACTGAAGCTTTCTTT